The clone carrying this TCR beta chain came up once. Its antigen is undetermined. PCR replicates performed on unsorted PBMC used around 0.3 ug DNA, some 30,000 T cell genomes. Using immunoSEQ multiplex PCR, the repertoire was profiled, and TCRdb retains in-frame clones only, with some absent. Of 520,000 or so clones listed, less than 85% were seen once; the top ten hold 10% to 15%. The data were taken from a study of shared clonotypes between healthy human individuals. Study findings and constraints: Blood was the only sampled material, and tissue repertoires likely differ.

This CDR3 is 14 amino acids long. V gave up 4 bases and J gave up 4 bases, with 13 bases separating them. Germline V CDR1 and CDR2: SGHAT, FQNNGV. Healthy HIV-negative adults without recent acute infections or vaccinations served as donors. Source material: PBMCs. The chain combines TRBV11-2 with TRBJ1-2; possible D gene TRBD1, 5 bases. The receptor was isolated from a woman aged 40 to 50 in good health. Some clones in this sample may be carry-over from other donors' samples. This CDR3 is CASSYSRDGYGYTF. Here the CDR3 DNA reads TGTGCCAGCAGCTACTCCCGGGACGGCTATGGCTACACCTTC. Drawing the rest from reference TRBV11-2 and TRBJ1-2, the complete variable domain is EAGVAQSPRYKIIEKRQSVAFWCNPISGHATLYWYQQILGQGPKLLIQFQNNGVVDDSQLPKDRFSAERLKGVDSTLKIQPAKLEDSAVYLCASSYSRDGYGYTFGSGTRLTVV.